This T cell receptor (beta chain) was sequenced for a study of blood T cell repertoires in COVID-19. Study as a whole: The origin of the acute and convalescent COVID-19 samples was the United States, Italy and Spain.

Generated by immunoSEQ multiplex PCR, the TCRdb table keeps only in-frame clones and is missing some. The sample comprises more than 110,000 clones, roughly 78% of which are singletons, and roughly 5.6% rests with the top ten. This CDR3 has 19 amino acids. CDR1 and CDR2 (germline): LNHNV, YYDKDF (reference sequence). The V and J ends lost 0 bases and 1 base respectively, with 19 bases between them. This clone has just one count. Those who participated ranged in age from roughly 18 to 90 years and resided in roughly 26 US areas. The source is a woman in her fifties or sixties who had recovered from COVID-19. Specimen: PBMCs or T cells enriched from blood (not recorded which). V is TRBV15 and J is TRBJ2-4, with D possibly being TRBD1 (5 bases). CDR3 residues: CATSRDAPKGRRAKNIQYF. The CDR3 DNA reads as TGTGCCACCAGCAGAGATGCCCCGAAGGGGCGCCGGGCCAAAAACATTCAGTACTTC.